The 21 T cell receptor beta chains below all came from one sample that was sequenced in a study of T cell clusters in autoimmune cytopenias. TRB amplification used approximately 250 ng of peripheral blood genomic DNA. TRB was amplified by touch-down multiplex PCR, primer pools A and B combined. Reanalyzing the multiplex PCR reads, TCRdb keeps one entry per CDR3 protein, without DNA. This sample contains 2,000 to 3,000 distinct CDR3 sequences. Sequencing was performed on peripheral blood. The receptors derive from a human donor with an autoimmune cytopenia or autoimmune hepatitis (not recorded which).

The chain combines TRBV7-9 with TRBJ1-2; TCRdb's assignment of TRBD1 cannot be checked, as there is no DNA. The CDR3 is 12 amino acids. Germline V gene sequence: CDR1 SEHNR, CDR2 FQNEAQ (reference sequence). The CDR3 here is CANQGQEYGYTF.

This clonotype ranks as medium-sized in terms of frequency. The chain employs TRBV29-1 and TRBJ1-1; the TCRdb call, TRBD1, lacks DNA for checking. The CDR3 runs 13 residues. CDR1 is SQVTM and CDR2 is ANQGSEA in the germline V gene. CDR3 residues: CSGGGSLNTEAFF.

Considering frequency, this clonotype is medium-sized. This sequence joins TRBV18 and TRBJ2-5. Germline V gene data show CDR1 as KGHSH and CDR2 as LQKENI. The CDR3 runs 14 residues. The CDR3 here is CASSPRQDQETQYF.

Measured by frequency, this clonotype is medium-sized (0.01 to 0.1%). The chain links TRBV19 to TRBJ2-7; TCRdb designates TRBD1, a call that cannot be tested without DNA. The CDR3 covers 14 residues. Germline-derived CDR1 and CDR2 are LNHDA and SQIVND (reference sequence). Here the CDR3 reads CASSLSDRAYEQYF.

The chain is built from TRBV20-1 and TRBJ1-6; the TRBD1 assignment by TCRdb is unverifiable without DNA. The germline gives CDR1 DFQATT, CDR2 SNEGSKA (reference sequence). This CDR3 has 16 amino acids. CDR3 residues: CSARDPRTGNNSPLHF.

This clonotype registers medium-sized by frequency. This chain links TRBV6-2 or TRBV6-3 with TRBJ2-1; as DNA is missing, the TRBD2 call by TCRdb cannot be tested. Germline V gene sequence: CDR1 MNHEY, CDR2 SVGEGT. CDR3 length equals 14 residues. The CDR3: CASTPSLGYNEQFF.

This clonotype is identified as medium-sized from frequency. The chain joins TRBV6-1 to TRBJ1-1; without DNA, the TCRdb call of TRBD1 cannot be checked. The CDR3 runs to 17 residues. Germline CDR1 reads MNHNS; CDR2 reads SASEGT. The CDR3 loop reads CASSEASGRVSVTEAFF.

This clonotype is hyperexpanded by frequency. The chain uses TRBV29-1 and TRBJ2-1. From germline, CDR1 is SQVTM and CDR2 ANQGSEA. CDR3 length equals 14 residues. CDR3 protein: CSVGPPSSYNEQFF.

The chain carries TRBV20-1 and TRBJ2-5; TCRdb lists TRBD2, though no DNA is available to test this call. CDR3 length: 15 residues. Germline CDR1 and CDR2: DFQATT and SNEGSKA (reference sequence). The CDR3 protein is CSARPPGLLTETQYF.

By frequency, this clonotype is medium-sized. The J gene is TRBJ2-1, the V gene TRBV7-6. Germline V lookup: CDR1 SGHVS, CDR2 FNYEAQ. The CDR3 extends over 17 amino acids. The CDR3 reads CASSLYESGSSYNEQFF.

The chain's CDR3 is CASSPTSGKSDNEQFF. The V call is TRBV14, the J call TRBJ2-1; absent DNA, TCRdb's TRBD2 call cannot be checked. Germline V lookup: CDR1 SGHDN, CDR2 FVKESK. The CDR3 is 16 residues long.

The chain recombines TRBV5-1 with TRBJ1-2; TCRdb's assignment of TRBD1 cannot be checked, as there is no DNA. The CDR3 contains 15 residues. From germline, CDR1 is SGHRS and CDR2 YFSETQ. The CDR3 is CASSRGGTGDYGYTF. Using reference TRBV5-1 and TRBJ1-2 for the parts outside the CDR3, the full variable domain is KAGVTQTPRYLIKTRGQQVTLSCSPISGHRSVSWYQQTPGQGLQFLFEYFSETQRNKGNFPGRFSGRQFSNSRSEMNVSTLELGDSALYLCASSRGGTGDYGYTFGSGTRLTVV.

This clonotype is called large based on its frequency. This chain uses TRBV7-2 with TRBJ1-2. In germline, CDR1 is SGHTA, CDR2 FQGNSA. The CDR3 covers 14 residues. CDR3 sequence: CASSLTEPNYGYTF.

In terms of frequency, this clonotype is medium-sized (0.01 to 0.1%). V gene TRBV19 combines with J gene TRBJ2-6; there is no DNA to check the TCRdb D call of TRBD1. Germline V gene sequence: CDR1 LNHDA, CDR2 SQIVND (reference sequence). The CDR3 runs 17 residues. The CDR3 spells CASFQGGSFSGANVLTF.

Measured by frequency, this clonotype is medium-sized. CDR3 loop: CASSTGTARSSPLHF. The chain couples TRBV6-5 to TRBJ1-6; TCRdb designates TRBD1, a call that cannot be tested without DNA. This CDR3 has 15 residues. Germline CDR1 and CDR2: MNHEY and SVGAGI.

V usage is TRBV7-3 and J usage is TRBJ2-1. The germline V gene has CDR1 SGHTA and CDR2 FQGTGA. The CDR3 runs to 13 residues. Here the CDR3 reads CASSLGHVNEQFF.

Measured by frequency, this clonotype is medium-sized (0.01 to 0.1%). CDR3: CASSWQEGKNQPQHF. The chain combines TRBV19 with TRBJ1-5. Germline CDR1 LNHDA, CDR2 SQIVND (reference sequence). This CDR3 has 15 amino acids.

This clonotype is classed as medium-sized by frequency. The rearrangement joins TRBV6-1 to TRBJ2-7; without DNA, the TCRdb call of TRBD1 cannot be checked. The CDR3 totals 13 residues. Germline V gene data show CDR1 as MNHNS and CDR2 as SASEGT. CDR3 amino acids: CASSMTVSYEQYF.

This clonotype ranks as large in terms of frequency. V and J are TRBV27 and TRBJ2-7. Germline loops: CDR1 MNHEY, CDR2 SMNVEV (reference sequence). CDR3 length: 13 amino acids. CDR3 in amino acids: CASSSTSEDEQYF.

This chain links TRBV5-1 with TRBJ2-7; TCRdb calls TRBD1, which cannot be checked without DNA. The CDR3 has 13 amino acids. The germline gives CDR1 SGHRS, CDR2 YFSETQ. CDR3: CASSYDRVSEQYF.

The CDR3 loop reads CASSPDQETQYF. The rearrangement joins TRBV9 to TRBJ2-5. This CDR3 comprises 12 residues. Looked up from germline, CDR1 is SGDLS and CDR2 is YYNGEE. The full variable domain, in which reference TRBV9 and TRBJ2-5 provide the parts outside the CDR3, is DSGVTQTPKHLITATGQRVTLRCSPRSGDLSVYWYQQSLDQGLQFLIQYYNGEERAKGNILERFSAQQFPDLHSELNLSSLELGDSALYFCASSPDQETQYFGPGTRLLVL.